The source of this T cell receptor beta chain is a study of CD8+ T cells in alopecia areata. Turning to the study itself: Treated patients received severity scores based on the percentage of scalp area affected. Findings and limits, study-wide: Affected scalp, especially in alopecia totalis/universalis, had a higher clonality than normal scalp did. Scalp and blood retained many expanded lesional clones during tofacitinib.

There are many counts of this clone. The antigen is not known. The treatment denotes: oral pan-JAK inhibitor, 5-10 mg twice daily. Lesional scalp punch biopsies and peripheral blood were collected from alopecia areata patients. Germline assignment: CDR1 KGHSH and CDR2 LQKENI. The length of the CDR3 is 11 residues. With 2 bases removed from V and 7 bases from J, the gap between germline ends came to 6 bases. RNA extraction was followed by reverse transcription into cDNA, which acted as the sequencing template. The data were produced by immunoSEQ multiplex PCR, yet TCRdb's version contains in-frame clones alone and is incomplete. The top ten hold about 0.65% of the sample, which has roughly 190,000 clones, approximately 60% seen once.

V usage is TRBV18 and J usage is TRBJ2-7; no clear D gene. The receptor's source is a human donor with alopecia areata. Sample: CD4+ T cells sorted from blood, taken at week 4, from a patient treated with tofacitinib. CDR3 in amino acids: CASSPGQEQYF. CDR3 in DNA: TGTGCCAGCTCACCAGGGCAGGAGCAGTACTTC.